A single sample gave rise to the 6 T cell receptor beta chains below, sequenced in a study of graft-versus-host responses after intestinal transplantation. Using immunoSEQ multiplex PCR, the repertoire was profiled, and TCRdb retains in-frame clones only, with some absent. The sample shows approximately 90,000 clones, around 90% of them seen only once. For these receptors, no antigen is known. The specimen was unstimulated CD4+ T cells sorted from spleen or lymph node cells, collected before transplant. The receptors derive from a human donor who was the organ donor for an intestinal transplant.

The rearrangement links TRBV5-1 to TRBJ2-7, with a tentative D call TRBD1 (6 bases). This CDR3 contains 14 residues. In germline, CDR1 is SGHRS, CDR2 YFSETQ. V lost 2 bases to trimming and J lost 7 bases, with 16 bases between them. The CDR3 sequence is CASSFEGQSREQYF. The CDR3, as DNA: TGCGCCAGCAGCTTTGAAGGACAGTCTAGGGAGCAGTACTTC.

In DNA, the CDR3 is TGTGCCAGCAGCGCCCCTAGCGGCTACAATGAGCAGTTCTTC. Translated, it gives CASSAPSGYNEQFF. The rearrangement joins TRBV9 to TRBJ2-1; TRBD2 matches 7 bases. The CDR3 length is 14 residues. Unmatched junction bases numbered 3, after V lost 3 bases and J lost 3 bases. Germline lookup yields CDR1 SGDLS and CDR2 YYNGEE.

The CDR3 coding sequence is TGTGCCAGCAGGGCGGGACTATCATACAATGAGCAGTTCTTC. Protein sequence: CASRAGLSYNEQFF. The chain couples TRBV6-6 to TRBJ2-1; TRBD2 matches 7 bases. J lost 4 bases, V lost 6 bases, and 6 bases had no gene match. The V gene's germline CDR1 is MNHNY and CDR2 SVGAGI (reference sequence). The CDR3 length is 14 residues.

The chain uses TRBV18 and TRBJ1-2; 10 bases are a match to TRBD1. Per the germline V gene, CDR1 is KGHSH and CDR2 is LQKENI. With V trimmed by 1 base and J by 5 bases, 7 bases remained unmatched. The CDR3 sequence is 16 residues long. In DNA form, the CDR3 reads TGTGCCAGCTCACCACGGGACAGGGGTTACTGGTATGGCTACACCTTC. Translating it yields CASSPRDRGYWYGYTF. The full variable domain, rest sourced from reference TRBV18 and TRBJ1-2, is NAGVMQNPRHLVRRRGQEARLRCSPMKGHSHVYWYRQLPEEGLKFMVYLQKENIIDESGMPKERFSAEFPKEGPSILRIQQVVRGDSAAYFCASSPRDRGYWYGYTFGSGTRLTVV.

The chain's CDR3 is CASSYDGRAKNIQYF. The DNA for the CDR3 is TGTGCCAGCAGTTACGACGGGAGAGCCAAAAACATTCAGTACTTC. This chain uses TRBV6-6 with TRBJ2-4; a possible D gene is TRBD2 (6 bases). Trimming cost V 2 bases and J 0 bases, with 8 bases left between them. CDR3 length: 15 amino acids. CDR1 and CDR2 (germline): MNHNY, SVGAGI (reference sequence).

This sequence joins TRBV7-9 and TRBJ2-2, with a weak D call TRBD2 (6 bases). V dropped 10 bases and J dropped 0 bases, with 9 bases sitting between them. Germline CDR1 reads SEHNR; CDR2 reads FQNEAQ (reference sequence). This CDR3 is 13 amino acids long. The CDR3 DNA reads as TGTGCCACCTCGGGAGCGAACACCGGGGAGCTGTTTTTT. It yields the protein CATSGANTGELFF.